This is a list of T cell receptor beta chains from one sample in a study of CD8 T cells in ankylosing spondylitis. TCRdb re-analysed the 5' RACE reads in MiXCR, keeping a single row per CDR3 protein. The data show 130,000 or so distinct CDR3 sequences, with more than 6.5% seen just once and 12% held by the top ten. Source material: blood, either unsorted or a sorted T cell fraction (not recorded which). These receptors came from a male donor with ankylosing spondylitis or in good health (not recorded which). Both conserved end residues are part of each CDR3. D genes are given only for firm matches. Clone size appears in some rows only: once, few, many, or a class for an expanded clone.

J gene	clone size	V gene	D gene	CDR3 protein	CDR3 DNA
TRBJ1-1	many	TRBV20-1	TRBD1	CSAGQGEGTEAFF	TGCAGTGCTGGACAGGGGGAGGGGACTGAAGCTTTCTTT
TRBJ2-2	many	TRBV12-3/TRBV12-4	TRBD2	CASSLTSGSGELFF	TGTGCCAGCAGTTTAACTAGCGGGAGCGGGGAGCTGTTTTTT
TRBJ2-2	many	TRBV24-1	.	CATRGNGDTGELFF	TGTGCCACCAGGGGGAACGGGGACACCGGGGAGCTGTTTTTT
TRBJ2-5	.	TRBV29-1	TRBD2	CSVGLAGLRRQETQYF	TGCAGCGTTGGGCTAGCGGGACTTCGACGGCAAGAGACCCAGTACTTC
TRBJ2-1	many	TRBV7-8	.	CASSPDSYNEQFF	TGTGCCAGCAGTCCAGACTCCTACAATGAGCAGTTCTTC
TRBJ2-5	few	TRBV5-5	.	CASSLTVDQETQYF	TGTGCCAGCAGCTTGACAGTAGATCAAGAGACCCAGTACTTC
TRBJ2-7	many	TRBV7-9	TRBD2	CASSLPSGLEQYF	TGTGCCAGCAGCTTACCTAGCGGGCTCGAGCAGTACTTC
TRBJ1-2	many	TRBV29-1	.	CSVAGAVYTF	TGCAGCGTTGCAGGGGCAGTGTACACCTTC
TRBJ2-3	many	TRBV5-1	TRBD1	CASSQWDRDTDTQYF	TGCGCCAGCAGCCAGTGGGACAGAGACACAGATACGCAGTATTTT
TRBJ2-7	.	TRBV12-3/TRBV12-4	TRBD1	CASSLGGTGRIYEQYF	TGTGCCAGCAGTTTAGGGGGGACAGGGAGGATATACGAGCAGTACTTC
TRBJ2-6	many	TRBV5-7	TRBD1	CASSWGQGAPLSGANVLTF	TGTGCCAGCAGCTGGGGACAGGGGGCCCCCCTCTCTGGGGCCAACGTCCTGACTTTC
TRBJ1-5	.	TRBV9	TRBD1	CASSADRGLQPQHF	TGTGCCAGCAGCGCTGACAGGGGGCTTCAGCCCCAGCATTTT
TRBJ1-5	many	TRBV20-1	.	CSASPGREAQPQHF	TGCAGTGCTAGCCCCGGCAGGGAGGCGCAGCCCCAGCATTTT
TRBJ2-2	many	TRBV20-1	.	CSASLGSSVTGELFF	TGCAGTGCTAGCCTCGGGAGCTCGGTCACCGGGGAGCTGTTTTTT
TRBJ1-3	many	TRBV9	TRBD1	CASSPYRDRNGNTIYF	TGTGCCAGCAGCCCGTACCGGGACAGGAATGGAAACACCATATATTTT
TRBJ2-5	many	TRBV7-2	TRBD2	CASSLGVSGSQETQYF	TGTGCCAGCAGCTTAGGGGTTAGCGGGAGTCAAGAGACCCAGTACTTC
TRBJ1-5	many	TRBV20-1	TRBD1	CSATPTGGGQPQHF	TGCAGTGCAACCCCTACAGGGGGCGGTCAGCCCCAGCATTTT
TRBJ1-1	few	TRBV5-1	.	CASSLERLGTEAFF	TGCGCCAGCAGCTTGGAACGTTTAGGCACTGAAGCTTTCTTT
TRBJ2-3	many	TRBV5-4	TRBD2	CASSPAAASGSADTQYF	TGTGCCAGCAGCCCCGCAGCTGCTAGCGGGAGCGCAGATACGCAGTATTTT
TRBJ2-1	few	TRBV30	TRBD2	CAWSTGLAGNEQFF	TGTGCCTGGAGTACGGGACTAGCGGGCAATGAGCAGTTCTTC
TRBJ1-3	many	TRBV20-1	.	CSARDFLGGIPGFSGNTIYF	TGCAGTGCTAGAGATTTTTTGGGGGGAATCCCCGGCTTCTCTGGAAACACCATATATTTT
TRBJ2-5	.	TRBV7-8	TRBD2	CASSLASGSQGETQYF	TGTGCCAGCAGCTTAGCTAGCGGGAGCCAGGGGGAGACCCAGTACTTC
TRBJ2-2	few	TRBV7-9	.	CASIRVGRTGELFF	TGTGCCAGCATAAGGGTTGGTAGAACCGGGGAGCTGTTTTTT
TRBJ1-5	many	TRBV11-1	TRBD1	CASRLGQGLNQPQHF	TGTGCCAGCAGATTGGGACAGGGACTCAATCAGCCCCAGCATTTT
TRBJ1-1	.	TRBV30	TRBD1	CAWSYGTVNTEAFF	TGTGCCTGGAGTTACGGGACAGTCAACACTGAAGCTTTCTTT
TRBJ2-1	many	TRBV5-1	TRBD2	CASSLAEREPYNEQFF	TGCGCCAGCAGCTTGGCCGAGCGGGAGCCCTACAATGAGCAGTTCTTC
TRBJ1-2	.	TRBV29-1	TRBD1	CSVVQGVYYGHSF	TGCAGCGTGGTACAGGGGGTCTACTATGGCCACTCCTTC